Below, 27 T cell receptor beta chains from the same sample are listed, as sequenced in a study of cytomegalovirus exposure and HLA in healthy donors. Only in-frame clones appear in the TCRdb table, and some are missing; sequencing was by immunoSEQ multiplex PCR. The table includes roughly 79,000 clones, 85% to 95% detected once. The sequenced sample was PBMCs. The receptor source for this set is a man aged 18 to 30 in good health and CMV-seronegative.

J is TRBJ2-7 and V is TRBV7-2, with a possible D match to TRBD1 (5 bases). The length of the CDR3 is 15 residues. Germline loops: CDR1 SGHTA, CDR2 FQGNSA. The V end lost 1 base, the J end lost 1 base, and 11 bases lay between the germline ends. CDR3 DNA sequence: TGTGCCAGCAGCTTAGACAGGCTCTTTTCCTACGAGCAGTACTTC. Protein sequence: CASSLDRLFSYEQYF.

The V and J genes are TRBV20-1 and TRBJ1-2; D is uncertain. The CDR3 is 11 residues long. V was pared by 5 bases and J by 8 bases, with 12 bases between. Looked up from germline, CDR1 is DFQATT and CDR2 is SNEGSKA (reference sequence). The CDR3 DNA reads TGCAGTGCTTCTGGCCCTCCCGGCTACACCTTC. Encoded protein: CSASGPPGYTF.

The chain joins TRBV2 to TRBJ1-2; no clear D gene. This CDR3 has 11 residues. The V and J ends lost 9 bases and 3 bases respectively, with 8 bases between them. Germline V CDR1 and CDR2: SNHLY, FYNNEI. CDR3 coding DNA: TGTGCCAGTAGCTTCCACTATGGCTACACCTTC. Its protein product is CASSFHYGYTF.

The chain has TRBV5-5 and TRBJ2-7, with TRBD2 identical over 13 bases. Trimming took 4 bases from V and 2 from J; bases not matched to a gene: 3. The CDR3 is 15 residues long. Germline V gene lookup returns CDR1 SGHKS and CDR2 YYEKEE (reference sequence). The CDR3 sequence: CASSGGLAGTYEQYF. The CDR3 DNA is TGTGCCAGCAGCGGGGGACTAGCGGGAACCTACGAGCAGTACTTC.

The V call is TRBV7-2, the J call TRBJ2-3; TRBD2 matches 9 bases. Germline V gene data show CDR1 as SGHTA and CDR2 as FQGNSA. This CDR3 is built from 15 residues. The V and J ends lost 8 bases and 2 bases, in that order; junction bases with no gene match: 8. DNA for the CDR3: TGTGCCAGCCGGGTGGCGGGAGGGTCCACAGATACGCAGTATTTT. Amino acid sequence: CASRVAGGSTDTQYF. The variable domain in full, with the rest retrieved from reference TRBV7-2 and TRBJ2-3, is GAGVSQSPSNKVTEKGKDVELRCDPISGHTALYWYRQSLGQGLEFLIYFQGNSAPDKSGLPSDRFSAERTGGSVSTLTIQRTQQEDSAVYLCASRVAGGSTDTQYFGPGTRLTVL.

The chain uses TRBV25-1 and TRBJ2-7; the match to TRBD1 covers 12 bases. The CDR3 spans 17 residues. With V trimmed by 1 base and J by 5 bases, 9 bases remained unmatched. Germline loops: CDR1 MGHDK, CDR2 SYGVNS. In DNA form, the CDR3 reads TGTGCCAGCAGTGAATGGGCGGGACAGGGGGCAGGGGACGAGCAGTACTTC. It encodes CASSEWAGQGAGDEQYF.

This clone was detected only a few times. The CDR3 sequence: CASRVSGTTDTQYF. As DNA, the CDR3 is TGTGCCAGCAGGGTTAGCGGCACCACAGATACGCAGTATTTT. The chain combines TRBV2 with TRBJ2-3; weak D call: TRBD2 (6 bases). V lost 6 bases and J 2 bases, leaving 12 bases between the germline ends. Germline CDR1 and CDR2: SNHLY and FYNNEI. The length of the CDR3 is 14 residues.

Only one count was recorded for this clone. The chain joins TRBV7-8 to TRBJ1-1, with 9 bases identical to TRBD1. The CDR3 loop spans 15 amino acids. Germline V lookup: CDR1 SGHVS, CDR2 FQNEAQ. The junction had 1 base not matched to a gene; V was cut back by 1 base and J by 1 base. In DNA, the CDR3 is TGTGCCAGCAGCTTAGTGGACAGGGGGAACACTGAAGCTTTCTTT. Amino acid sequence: CASSLVDRGNTEAFF.

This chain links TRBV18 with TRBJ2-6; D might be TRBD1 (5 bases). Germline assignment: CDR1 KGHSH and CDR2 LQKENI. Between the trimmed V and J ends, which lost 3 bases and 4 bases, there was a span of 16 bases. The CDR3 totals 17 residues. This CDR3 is CASSPSGLKAGANVLTF. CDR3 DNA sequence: TGTGCCAGCTCACCTTCAGGGTTGAAAGCCGGGGCCAACGTCCTGACTTTC.

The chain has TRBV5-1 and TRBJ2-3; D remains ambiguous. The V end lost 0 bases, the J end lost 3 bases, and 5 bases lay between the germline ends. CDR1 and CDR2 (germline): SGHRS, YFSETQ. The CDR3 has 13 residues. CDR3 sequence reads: CASSLAGTDTQYF. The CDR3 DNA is TGCGCCAGCAGCTTGGCAGGAACAGATACGCAGTATTTT.

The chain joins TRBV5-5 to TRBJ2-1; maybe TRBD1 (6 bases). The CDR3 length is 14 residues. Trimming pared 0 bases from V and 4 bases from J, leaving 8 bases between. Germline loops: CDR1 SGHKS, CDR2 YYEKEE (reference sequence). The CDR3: CASSLEDRYNEQFF. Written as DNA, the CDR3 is TGTGCCAGCAGCTTGGAGGACAGATACAATGAGCAGTTCTTC.

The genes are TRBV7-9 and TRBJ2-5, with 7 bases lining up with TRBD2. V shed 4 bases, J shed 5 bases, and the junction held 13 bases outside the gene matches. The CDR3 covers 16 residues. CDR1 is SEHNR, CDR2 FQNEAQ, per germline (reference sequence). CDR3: CASSSLLGLQSETQYF. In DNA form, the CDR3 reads TGTGCCAGCAGCTCCCTATTGGGACTACAGTCGGAGACCCAGTACTTC.

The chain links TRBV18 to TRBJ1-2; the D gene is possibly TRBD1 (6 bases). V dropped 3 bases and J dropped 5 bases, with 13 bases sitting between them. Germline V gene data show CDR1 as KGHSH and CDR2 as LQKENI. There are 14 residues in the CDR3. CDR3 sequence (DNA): TGTGCCAGCTCACCCGACAGGACGGCGTATGGCTACACCTTC. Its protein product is CASSPDRTAYGYTF.

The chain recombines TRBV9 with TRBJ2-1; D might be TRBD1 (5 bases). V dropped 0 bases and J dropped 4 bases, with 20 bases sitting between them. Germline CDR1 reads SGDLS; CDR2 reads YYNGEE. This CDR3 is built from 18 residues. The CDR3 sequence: CASSVATLRGRRYNEQFF. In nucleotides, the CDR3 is TGTGCCAGCAGCGTAGCTACTTTAAGGGGCCGACGTTACAATGAGCAGTTCTTC.

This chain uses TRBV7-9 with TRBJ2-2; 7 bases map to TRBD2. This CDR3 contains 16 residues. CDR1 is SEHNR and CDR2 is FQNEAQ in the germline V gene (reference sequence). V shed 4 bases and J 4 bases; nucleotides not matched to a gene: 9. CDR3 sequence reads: CASSSGSGLLTGELFF. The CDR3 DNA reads TGTGCCAGCAGCTCAGGTAGCGGGCTACTCACCGGGGAGCTGTTTTTT. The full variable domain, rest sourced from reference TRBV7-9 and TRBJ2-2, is DTGVSQNPRHKITKRGQNVTFRCDPISEHNRLYWYRQTLGQGPEFLTYFQNEAQLEKSRLLSDRFSAERPKGSFSTLEIQRTEQGDSAMYLCASSSGSGLLTGELFFGEGSRLTVL.

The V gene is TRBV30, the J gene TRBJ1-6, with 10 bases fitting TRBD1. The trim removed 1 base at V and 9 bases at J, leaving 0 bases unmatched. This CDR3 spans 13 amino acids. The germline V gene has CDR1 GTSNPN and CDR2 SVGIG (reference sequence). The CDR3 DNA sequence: TGTGCCTGGAGTGGGACAGGGGGTTCACCCCTCCACTTT. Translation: CAWSGTGGSPLHF. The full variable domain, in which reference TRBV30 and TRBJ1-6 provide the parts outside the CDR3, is SQTIHQWPATLVQPVGSPLSLECTVEGTSNPNLYWYRQAAGRGLQLLFYSVGIGQISSEVPQNLSASRPQDRQFILSSKKLLLSDSGFYLCAWSGTGGSPLHFGNGTRLTVT.

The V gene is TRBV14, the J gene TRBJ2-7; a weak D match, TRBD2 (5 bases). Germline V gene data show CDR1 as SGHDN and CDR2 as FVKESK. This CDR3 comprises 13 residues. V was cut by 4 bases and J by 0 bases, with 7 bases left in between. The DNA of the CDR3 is TGTGCCAGCAGCCTTACTAGCTCCTACGAGCAGTACTTC. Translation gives CASSLTSSYEQYF.

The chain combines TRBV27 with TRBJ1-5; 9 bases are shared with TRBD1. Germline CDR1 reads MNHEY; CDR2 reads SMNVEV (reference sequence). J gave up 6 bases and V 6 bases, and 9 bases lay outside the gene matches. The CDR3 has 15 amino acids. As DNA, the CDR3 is TGTGCCAGCAGATTGGGACAGGGAAGAGGTCAGCCCCAGCATTTT. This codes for CASRLGQGRGQPQHF.

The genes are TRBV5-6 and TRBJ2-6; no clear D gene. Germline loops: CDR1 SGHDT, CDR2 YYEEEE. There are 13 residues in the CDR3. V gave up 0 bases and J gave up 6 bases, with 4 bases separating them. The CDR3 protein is CASSLVVANVLTF. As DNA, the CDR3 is TGTGCCAGCAGCTTGGTAGTGGCCAACGTCCTGACTTTC.

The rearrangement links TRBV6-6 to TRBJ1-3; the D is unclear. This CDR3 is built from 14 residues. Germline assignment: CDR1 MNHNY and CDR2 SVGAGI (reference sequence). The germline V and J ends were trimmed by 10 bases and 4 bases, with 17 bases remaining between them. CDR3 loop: CATEEYSAGNTIYF. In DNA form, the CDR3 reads TGTGCCACCGAGGAGTATAGTGCGGGAAACACCATATATTTT.

The CDR3 loop reads CASSLKTGVGTEAFF. The CDR3 DNA sequence: TGTGCCAGCAGTTTAAAGACAGGGGTGGGGACTGAAGCTTTCTTT. The V gene is TRBV27, the J gene TRBJ1-1; TRBD1 matches at 8 bases. The CDR3 length is 15 residues. With 2 bases clipped from V and 5 bases from J, the junction kept 7 bases outside the gene matches. Germline V CDR1 and CDR2: MNHEY, SMNVEV (reference sequence).

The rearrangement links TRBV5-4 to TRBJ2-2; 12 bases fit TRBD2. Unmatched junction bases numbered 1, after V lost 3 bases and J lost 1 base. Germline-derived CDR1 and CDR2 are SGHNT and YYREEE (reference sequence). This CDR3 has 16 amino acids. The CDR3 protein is CASSSGLAGNTGELFF. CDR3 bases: TGTGCCAGCAGCTCGGGACTAGCGGGGAACACCGGGGAGCTGTTTTTT.

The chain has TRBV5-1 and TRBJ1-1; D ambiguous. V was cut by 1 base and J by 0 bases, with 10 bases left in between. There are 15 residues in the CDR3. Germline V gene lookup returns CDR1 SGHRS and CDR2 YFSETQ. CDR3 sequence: CASSLREVMNTEAFF. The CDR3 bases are TGCGCCAGCAGCTTGAGGGAGGTCATGAACACTGAAGCTTTCTTT. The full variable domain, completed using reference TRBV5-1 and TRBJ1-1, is KAGVTQTPRYLIKTRGQQVTLSCSPISGHRSVSWYQQTPGQGLQFLFEYFSETQRNKGNFPGRFSGRQFSNSRSEMNVSTLELGDSALYLCASSLREVMNTEAFFGQGTRLTVV.

The CDR3 DNA reads as TGTGCCTGGACTCGGACTAGCGGATTGACAGATACGCAGTATTTT. Its protein product is CAWTRTSGLTDTQYF. This chain connects TRBV30 to TRBJ2-3; 10 bases fit TRBD2. The germline V gene has CDR1 GTSNPN and CDR2 SVGIG (reference sequence). J was trimmed by 3 bases and V by 4 bases; bases with no gene match: 7. The CDR3 totals 15 residues.

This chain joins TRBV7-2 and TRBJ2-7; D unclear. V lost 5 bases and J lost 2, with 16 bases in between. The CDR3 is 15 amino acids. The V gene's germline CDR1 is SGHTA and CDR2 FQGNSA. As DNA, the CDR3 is TGTGCCAGCAGCAGTCGACAAACCCTTACCTACGAGCAGTACTTC. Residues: CASSSRQTLTYEQYF.

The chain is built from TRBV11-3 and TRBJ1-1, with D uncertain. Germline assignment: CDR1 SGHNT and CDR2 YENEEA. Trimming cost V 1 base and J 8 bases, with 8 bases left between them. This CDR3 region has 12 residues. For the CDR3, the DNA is TGTGCCAGCAGCTTAGGATTCGGGGAAGCTTTCTTT. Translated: CASSLGFGEAFF. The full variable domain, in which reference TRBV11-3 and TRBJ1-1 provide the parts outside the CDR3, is EAGVVQSPRYKIIEKKQPVAFWCNPISGHNTLYWYLQNLGQGPELLIRYENEEAVDDSQLPKDRFSAERLKGVDSTLKIQPAELGDSAVYLCASSLGFGEAFFGQGTRLTVV.

CDR3: CASTSAWDSYEQYF. The CDR3 DNA is TGTGCCAGCACTAGCGCCTGGGACTCCTACGAGCAGTACTTC. V usage is TRBV28 and J usage is TRBJ2-7; a possible D gene is TRBD2 (6 bases). Trimming removed 7 bases at V and 0 bases at J, with 13 bases between. The CDR3 has 14 amino acids. The germline gives CDR1 MDHEN, CDR2 SYDVKM.